This is a list of T cell receptor beta chains from one sample in a study of T-cell memory formation after mild COVID-19. TCRdb re-called the 5' RACE reads through MiXCR, storing one row per CDR3 protein. The top ten hold approximately 2.1% of the sample, which has 150,000 to 200,000 distinct CDR3 sequences, 16% seen once. Sample: PBMCs or a T cell subset sorted from them (not recorded which). All receptors derive from an adult woman who had mild COVID-19 (a few samples of this study predate the infection). Cell type and time point are not known. Each CDR3 is given with its conserved first and last residue. A D gene is named only where the DNA matches it firmly. Some rows mark clone size as missing; the rest say once, few, many or name a class of expanded clone.

d_call j_call clone_size v_call cdr3_aa cdr3_nt
- TRBJ1-2 - TRBV2 CASSEALRGSGYTF TGTGCCAGCAGTGAAGCGCTAAGGGGCAGTGGCTACACCTTC
TRBD2 TRBJ2-7 - TRBV9 CASSVDGGAYEQYF TGTGCCAGCAGCGTAGACGGGGGGGCTTACGAGCAGTACTTC
- TRBJ2-5 few TRBV12-3/TRBV12-4 CASSSGSSETQYF TGTGCCAGCAGTTCCGGTAGCAGTGAGACCCAGTACTTC
TRBD2 TRBJ2-1 - TRBV24-1 CATSGPEGTSGRGHNEQFF TGTGCCACCAGTGGCCCCGAGGGGACTAGCGGGCGAGGCCACAATGAGCAGTTCTTC
- TRBJ2-7 few TRBV30 CAWSRTQNYEQYF TGTGCCTGGAGTAGAACACAGAACTACGAGCAGTACTTC
- TRBJ1-1 - TRBV5-5 CASSLGWSTEAFF TGTGCCAGCAGCTTGGGATGGAGCACTGAAGCTTTCTTT
- TRBJ1-2 - TRBV5-5 CASSTMERSYGYTF TGTGCCAGCAGCACCATGGAACGGAGCTATGGCTACACCTTC
- TRBJ1-1 few TRBV5-5 CASSLSLRSFFF TGTGCCAGCAGCTTGAGTCTGCGCTCGTTTTTCTTT
- TRBJ2-2 - TRBV7-9 CASSSRGRHGELFF TGTGCCAGCAGCTCAAGAGGGAGACACGGGGAGCTGTTTTTT
TRBD1 TRBJ2-3 few TRBV24-1 CATSDSRTGLSTDTQYF TGTGCCACCAGTGACTCCCGGACAGGCCTCAGCACAGATACGCAGTATTTT
- TRBJ2-7 few TRBV5-1 CASSFGAASYEQYF TGCGCCAGCAGCTTCGGGGCAGCTTCCTACGAGCAGTACTTC
- TRBJ2-1 few TRBV9 CASSGGWDEQFF TGTGCCAGCAGCGGCGGGTGGGATGAGCAGTTCTTC
TRBD2 TRBJ2-3 - TRBV11-2 CASSLVGTSKLDTQYF TGTGCCAGCAGCTTAGTAGGGACTAGCAAGTTGGATACGCAGTATTTT
TRBD2 TRBJ2-1 - TRBV12-3/TRBV12-4 CASRPGTRMYNEQFF TGTGCCAGCAGACCCGGGACTAGGATGTACAATGAGCAGTTCTTC
TRBD1 TRBJ2-2 - TRBV24-1 CATSDRQGAGELFF TGTGCCACCAGTGATCGACAGGGGGCCGGGGAGCTGTTTTTT
TRBD1 TRBJ1-1 - TRBV3-1 CASSPRGENTEAFF TGTGCCAGCAGCCCCAGGGGGGAGAACACTGAAGCTTTCTTT
- TRBJ1-2 many TRBV24-1 CATSDDGTSYGYTF TGTGCCACCAGTGATGACGGGACAAGCTATGGCTACACCTTC
TRBD2 TRBJ2-7 - TRBV10-3 CAISPASGDRYEQYF TGTGCCATCAGTCCCGCTAGCGGCGACCGCTACGAGCAGTACTTC
TRBD1 TRBJ2-1 - TRBV5-5 CASSWDSASYNEQFF TGTGCCAGCAGCTGGGACAGTGCTTCCTACAATGAGCAGTTCTTC
- TRBJ1-1 - TRBV5-6 CASKYSETEAFF TGTGCCAGCAAGTACAGCGAAACTGAAGCTTTCTTT
TRBD2 TRBJ2-7 - TRBV6-5 CASSYSMGTSGSYEQYF TGTGCCAGCAGTTACTCGATGGGGACTAGCGGGAGCTACGAGCAGTACTTC
- TRBJ1-5 few TRBV7-2 CASSLERGEPQHF TGTGCCAGCAGCTTAGAGAGGGGGGAGCCCCAGCATTTT
TRBD2 TRBJ2-1 few TRBV7-2 CASSRLAASYNEQFF TGTGCCAGCAGCAGACTAGCGGCCTCCTACAATGAGCAGTTCTTC
- TRBJ1-5 many TRBV7-9 CASSLSRQPQHF TGTGCCAGCAGCTTATCACGCCAGCCCCAGCATTTT
- TRBJ2-3 - TRBV24-1 CATSGLGSGTDTQYF TGTGCCACCAGTGGCCTTGGGAGTGGGACAGATACGCAGTATTTT
TRBD1 TRBJ2-5 few TRBV5-1 CASSSPGTGEETQYF TGCGCCAGCAGCTCTCCCGGGACAGGAGAAGAGACCCAGTACTTC
- TRBJ2-1 - TRBV5-1 CASSVQGNEQFF TGCGCCAGCAGCGTACAGGGCAATGAGCAGTTCTTC
- TRBJ2-2 - TRBV24-1 CATAVGATGELFF TGTGCCACCGCCGTCGGGGCGACCGGGGAGCTGTTTTTT
TRBD1 TRBJ2-3 few TRBV2 CASSAWTGRTDTQYF TGTGCCAGCAGTGCCTGGACAGGGCGGACAGATACGCAGTATTTT
- TRBJ1-1 many TRBV20-1 CSASDPMRVGTEAFF TGCAGTGCTAGTGACCCTATGAGGGTCGGCACTGAAGCTTTCTTT
- TRBJ1-4 few TRBV5-1 CASSLGGDEKLFF TGCGCCAGCAGCTTGGGGGGTGATGAAAAACTGTTTTTT
- TRBJ2-1 - TRBV2 CASTGGAYNEQFF TGTGCCAGCACGGGCGGGGCATACAATGAGCAGTTCTTC
- TRBJ2-1 few TRBV3-1 CASSQGLPNNEQFF TGTGCCAGCAGCCAAGGACTACCGAACAATGAGCAGTTCTTC
TRBD2 TRBJ2-5 - TRBV2 CASTTSGPQETQYF TGTGCCAGTACGACTAGCGGACCGCAAGAGACCCAGTACTTC
TRBD2 TRBJ2-1 few TRBV18 CASSPNSGGGEQFF TGTGCCAGCTCACCAAATAGCGGGGGTGGTGAGCAGTTCTTC
- TRBJ1-2 - TRBV7-2 CAIRQGSGTSDGYTF TGTGCCATAAGGCAGGGGAGTGGTACCTCGGATGGCTACACCTTC
- TRBJ1-5 - TRBV7-8 CASSLVNQPQHF TGTGCCAGCAGCTTGGTCAATCAGCCCCAGCATTTT
TRBD2 TRBJ2-7 few TRBV13 CASSFGLEINEQYF TGTGCCAGCAGCTTTGGACTAGAGATCAACGAGCAGTACTTC
TRBD2 TRBJ2-1 many TRBV5-1 CASSFSGRAVNEQFF TGCGCCAGCAGCTTTAGCGGGAGGGCCGTCAATGAGCAGTTCTTC